Described below is a single T cell receptor beta chain sequence and its context. Its target is unknown. Template switching, a step in the protocol, added a universal primer site, and cDNA carried unique molecular identifiers. TCRdb redid the calling of the 5' RACE reads with MiXCR, one entry per CDR3 protein. Here the sample spans 420,000 or so distinct CDR3 sequences, about 18% being singletons. The sample originates from a study of identical twins. Whole-study findings and limits: Modeled out-of-frame TCR alpha sharing in monozygotic twins fell below observed levels.

This receptor was obtained from a middle-aged man in good health. Sequencing used naive T cells sorted from blood.

Here the CDR3 reads CATSRRENEQFF. The CDR3 DNA reads TGTGCCACCAGCAGGCGGGAAAATGAGCAGTTCTTC. The chain combines TRBV15 with TRBJ2-1, with D perhaps matching TRBD2 (6 bases). Trimming took off 3 bases at V and 7 bases at J, with 7 bases between the two ends. The length of the CDR3 is 12 residues. Germline CDR1 is LNHNV and CDR2 is YYDKDF (reference sequence). Full variable domain (rest looked up from reference TRBV15 and TRBJ2-1): DAMVIQNPRYQVTQFGKPVTLSCSQTLNHNVMYWYQQKSSQAPKLLFHYYDKDFNNEADTPDNFQSRRPNTSFCFLDIRSPGLGDTAMYLCATSRRENEQFFGPGTRLTVL.